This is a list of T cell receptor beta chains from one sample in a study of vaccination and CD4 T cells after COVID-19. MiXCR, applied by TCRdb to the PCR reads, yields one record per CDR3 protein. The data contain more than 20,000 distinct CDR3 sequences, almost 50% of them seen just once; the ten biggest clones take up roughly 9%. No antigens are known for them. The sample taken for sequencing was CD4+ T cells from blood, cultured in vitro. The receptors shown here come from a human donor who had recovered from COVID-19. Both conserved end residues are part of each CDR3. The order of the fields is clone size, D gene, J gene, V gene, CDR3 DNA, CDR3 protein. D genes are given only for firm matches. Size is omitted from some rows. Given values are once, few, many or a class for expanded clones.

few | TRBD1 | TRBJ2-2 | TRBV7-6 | TGTGCCAGCAGCTCCTCGTCCCCGGGACAGGGGACTACACCTAACACCGGGGAGCTGTTTTTT | CASSSSSPGQGTTPNTGELFF
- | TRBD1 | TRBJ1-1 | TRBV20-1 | TGCAGTGCCCAGGACCGGGACAGGGGAGGAAGGACTGAAGCTTTCTTT | CSAQDRDRGGRTEAFF
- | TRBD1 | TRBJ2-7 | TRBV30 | TGTGCCTCGTCCCGACAGGGGTACGAGCAGTACTTC | CASSRQGYEQYF
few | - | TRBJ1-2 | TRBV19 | TGTGCCAGTAGTACCCCTCAGGCCCGAGGGGTCTATGGCTACACCTTC | CASSTPQARGVYGYTF
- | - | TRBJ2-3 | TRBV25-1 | TGTGCCAGCAGTGGCTTAAGCACAGATACGCAGTATTTT | CASSGLSTDTQYF
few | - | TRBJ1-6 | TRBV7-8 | TGTGCCAGCAGCCAGAGGGCCTCTTCACCCCTCCACTTT | CASSQRASSPLHF
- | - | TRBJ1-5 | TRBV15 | TGTGCCACCAGCGGTCGACTCTCTATCCATCAGCCCCAGCATTTT | CATSGRLSIHQPQHF
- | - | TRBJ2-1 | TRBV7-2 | TGTGCCAGCAGCTTAGCAGGGAACAATGAGCAGTTCTTC | CASSLAGNNEQFF
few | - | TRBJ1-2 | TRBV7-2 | TGTGCCAGCAGCTTAGCTAGGTATGGCTACACCTTC | CASSLARYGYTF
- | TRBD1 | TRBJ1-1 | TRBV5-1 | TGCGCCAGCAGCCCTCGGACAGGGGTGGAGACTGAAGCTTTCTTT | CASSPRTGVETEAFF
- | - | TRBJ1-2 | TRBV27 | TGTGCCAGCAGACTACAGGGTGGCGGCTATGGCTACACCTTC | CASRLQGGGYGYTF
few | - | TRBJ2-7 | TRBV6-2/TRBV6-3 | TGTGCCAGCAGTAGAGACGGGGGGCACCTCTCTAGCGCCGGCGGGTACGAGCAGTACTTC | CASSRDGGHLSSAGGYEQYF